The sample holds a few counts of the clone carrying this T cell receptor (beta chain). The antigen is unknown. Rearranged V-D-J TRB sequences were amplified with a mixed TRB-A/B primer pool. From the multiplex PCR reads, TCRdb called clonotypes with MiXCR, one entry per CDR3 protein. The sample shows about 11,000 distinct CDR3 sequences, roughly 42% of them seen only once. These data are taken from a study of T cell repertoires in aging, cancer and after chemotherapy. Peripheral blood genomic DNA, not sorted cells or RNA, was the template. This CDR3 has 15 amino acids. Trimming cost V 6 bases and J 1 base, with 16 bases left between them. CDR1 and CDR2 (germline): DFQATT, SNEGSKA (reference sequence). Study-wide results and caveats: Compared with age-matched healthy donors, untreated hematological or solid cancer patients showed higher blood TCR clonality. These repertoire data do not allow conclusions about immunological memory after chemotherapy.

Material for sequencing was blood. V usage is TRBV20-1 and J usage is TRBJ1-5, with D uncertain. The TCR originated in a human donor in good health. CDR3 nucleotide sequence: TGCAGTGCCCGGGGAGCTCGAGGGAGCAATCAGCCCCAGCATTTT. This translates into CSARGARGSNQPQHF.